The clone carrying this T cell receptor (beta chain) was recorded once. The data originate from a study of T cell changes during pregnancy in multiple sclerosis. V lost 11 bases, J lost 3 bases, and 13 bases lay in between. Germline CDR1 and CDR2: ENHRY and SYGVKD. This CDR3 comprises 12 residues. Generated by immunoSEQ multiplex PCR, the TCRdb table keeps only in-frame clones and is missing some. The sample lists 40,000 to 50,000 clones; about nine tenths were seen once. The sequenced sample was CD4+ T cells from peripheral blood mononuclear cells, obtained after pregnancy. This receptor was taken from a female donor in good health, enrolled as a control in a pregnancy study. The gene calls are TRBV10-3 and TRBJ2-5, with a weak D call TRBD1 (5 bases). Written as DNA, the CDR3 is TGTGCCGTCAAGACAGTAGAAGAGACCCAGTACTTC. Translating gives CAVKTVEETQYF.